The next 28 T cell receptor beta chains were all read from a single sample in a study of blood T cell repertoires in COVID-19. Clones were read by immunoSEQ multiplex PCR, and TCRdb kept only the in-frame ones, dropping some. The sample has 250,000 to 300,000 clones, 70% to 90% seen once. The sample consisted of PBMCs or T cells enriched from blood (not recorded which). These receptors were collected from a woman in her sixties in a cohort exposed to, infected with or recovered from COVID-19 (not recorded which).

V and J are TRBV7-3 and TRBJ2-1; 8 nucleotides line up with TRBD2. The junction had 11 bases not matched to a gene; V was cut back by 5 bases and J by 8 bases. This CDR3 spans 15 amino acids. Germline assignment: CDR1 SGHTA and CDR2 FQGTGA. In nucleotides, the CDR3 is TGTGCCAGCAGCCTCAGAGGAACTAGCGGCGATGAGCAGTTCTTC. Translating it yields CASSLRGTSGDEQFF.

This clone was picked up a small number of times. The chain employs TRBV2 and TRBJ2-2; D gene ambiguous. Germline V gene lookup returns CDR1 SNHLY and CDR2 FYNNEI. CDR3 size: 15 residues. Trimming shortened V by 0 bases and J by 7 bases, and 12 bases separated the two germline ends. The CDR3 nucleotides are TGTGCCAGCAGTGAAGCGGGCAGGATCGGCGGGGAGCTGTTTTTT. It encodes CASSEAGRIGGELFF.

The chain uses TRBV27 and TRBJ2-1; TRBD2 matches 11 bases. There are 18 residues in the CDR3. Losses at the gene ends were 5 bases for V and 7 bases for J; bases not matched to a gene: 16. Germline values: CDR1 MNHEY, CDR2 SMNVEV (reference sequence). CDR3 DNA: TGTGCCAGCAGTCCTAGGGATTTAGCGGGAGGGGCGAGGAATGAGCAGTTCTTC. The encoded protein is CASSPRDLAGGARNEQFF.

This clone was counted a single time. The gene calls are TRBV19 and TRBJ2-1; tentatively, D is TRBD2 (7 bases). CDR3 size: 16 residues. V lost 2 bases to trimming and J lost 5 bases, with 16 bases between them. Germline CDR1 and CDR2: LNHDA and SQIVND (reference sequence). CDR3 sequence: CASSIRALGGDNEQFF. For the CDR3, the DNA is TGTGCCAGTAGTATAAGGGCCTTAGGGGGGGACAATGAGCAGTTCTTC.

The CDR3 region has the DNA TGCGCCAGCAGCTTACGAGCCTTGGATTCACCCCTCCACTTT. Translation: CASSLRALDSPLHF. The J gene is TRBJ1-6, the V gene TRBV5-1; no reliable D call. Germline loops: CDR1 SGHRS, CDR2 YFSETQ. This CDR3 has 14 residues. V was shortened by 2 bases and J by 8 bases, with 11 bases between the two germline ends.

The gene calls are TRBV6-2 or TRBV6-3 and TRBJ2-1; 10 bases fit TRBD2. This CDR3 region has 15 residues. Germline CDR1 and CDR2: MNHEY and SVGEGT. Unmatched junction bases numbered 3, after V lost 3 bases and J lost 4 bases. The CDR3 DNA sequence: TGTGCCAGCAGTTATATGGGACTAGCGTACAATGAGCAGTTCTTC. Translating it yields CASSYMGLAYNEQFF.

This chain joins TRBV9 and TRBJ2-7; TRBD2 matches at 8 bases. The germline V gene has CDR1 SGDLS and CDR2 YYNGEE. The trim removed 7 bases at V and 3 bases at J, leaving 18 bases unmatched. This CDR3 has 17 residues. CDR3 sequence reads: CASSTGTSVSGGYEQYF. CDR3 in DNA: TGTGCCAGCTCCACCGGGACTAGTGTCTCGGGAGGCTACGAGCAGTACTTC.

The V gene is TRBV2, the J gene TRBJ1-4; a possible D gene is TRBD1 (6 bases). V lost 6 bases and J 5 bases, leaving 13 bases between the germline ends. The CDR3 runs 14 residues. Germline lookup yields CDR1 SNHLY and CDR2 FYNNEI. CDR3 in amino acids: CASRKGGKNEKLFF. CDR3 DNA sequence: TGTGCCAGCAGAAAGGGGGGGAAAAATGAAAAACTGTTTTTT.

A single count supports this clone. The V and J genes are TRBV10-2 and TRBJ1-2, with D unclear. V lost 8 bases and J lost 5, with 15 bases in between. Germline loops: CDR1 WSHSY, CDR2 SAAADI. CDR3 length equals 13 residues. The chain's CDR3 is CASSVGSYYGYTF. The CDR3 DNA reads TGCGCCAGCTCTGTCGGTTCATATTATGGCTACACCTTC.

V gene TRBV2 combines with J gene TRBJ2-2; a weak D match, TRBD2 (5 bases). The ends were cut back, 11 bases at V and 1 base at J, with 8 bases in the middle. CDR3 length: 12 residues. Germline assignment: CDR1 SNHLY and CDR2 FYNNEI. The CDR3 spells CAGTRNTGELFF. In DNA form, the CDR3 reads TGTGCCGGCACTAGGAACACCGGGGAGCTGTTTTTT.

The chain couples TRBV10-3 to TRBJ1-2; TRBD1 is a possible D gene (6 bases). CDR1 is ENHRY and CDR2 is SYGVKD in the germline V gene. The CDR3 is made up of 14 amino acids. The V end was cut by 7 bases, the J end by 0 bases, with 12 bases between. CDR3 region: CAIKKQGANYGYTF. CDR3 sequence (DNA): TGTGCCATCAAAAAACAGGGAGCTAACTATGGCTACACCTTC.

The chain is built from TRBV9 and TRBJ2-3; 8 bases align to TRBD1. The CDR3 runs 15 residues. V was pared by 4 bases and J by 5 bases, with 9 bases of the junction left unmatched. From germline, CDR1 is SGDLS and CDR2 YYNGEE. Written as DNA, the CDR3 is TGTGCCAGCAGCCGCTCGGGACAGGAGTTAGATACGCAGTATTTT. Protein: CASSRSGQELDTQYF.

The genes are TRBV29-1 and TRBJ2-3, with D maybe TRBD1 (5 bases). Germline lookup yields CDR1 SQVTM and CDR2 ANQGSEA. The CDR3 has 12 amino acids. Between the trimmed V and J ends, which lost 4 bases and 3 bases, there was a span of 8 bases. CDR3 coding DNA: TGCAGCGTTGGGGGCCTTACAGATACGCAGTATTTT. Residues: CSVGGLTDTQYF.

The chain uses TRBV6-4 and TRBJ1-5; D is possibly TRBD1 (5 bases). Looked up from germline, CDR1 is MRHNA and CDR2 is SNTAGT. Trimming removed 5 bases at V and 6 bases at J, with 11 bases between. This CDR3 is built from 13 residues. CDR3 amino acids: CASSPGWGQPQHF. DNA of the CDR3: TGTGCCAGCAGTCCAGGGTGGGGTCAGCCCCAGCATTTT.

This chain uses TRBV15 with TRBJ2-7; 12 bases map to TRBD1. Germline V gene data show CDR1 as LNHNV and CDR2 as YYDKDF (reference sequence). The V gene end was trimmed by 1 base and the J gene end by 6 bases; junction bases not matched to a gene: 4. The CDR3 extends over 15 amino acids. DNA for the CDR3: TGTGCCACCAGCAGAGTCGGGACAGGGGGCGGCGAGCAGTACTTC. Encoded protein: CATSRVGTGGGEQYF.

The table lists this clone with a count of one. This rearrangement joins TRBV6-5 to TRBJ1-6, with D uncertain. Trimming took off 8 bases at V and 0 bases at J, with 11 bases between the two ends. This CDR3 is built from 15 residues. Germline-derived CDR1 and CDR2 are MNHEY and SVGAGI. CDR3 nucleotides: TGTGCCAGCTGTAGACAAAGCTCCTATAATTCACCCCTCCACTTT. Encoded protein: CASCRQSSYNSPLHF.

The gene calls are TRBV10-3 and TRBJ2-7; 7 nucleotides align to TRBD2. The CDR3 totals 14 residues. Germline-derived CDR1 and CDR2 are ENHRY and SYGVKD. J lost 0 bases, V lost 10 bases, and 9 bases had no gene match. CDR3 bases: TGTGCCACCGGGGGGAGCGGGGTCTCCTACGAGCAGTACTTC. This sequence encodes CATGGSGVSYEQYF.

The genes are TRBV6-6 and TRBJ2-7; D perhaps matches TRBD1 (6 bases). The CDR3 has 14 amino acids. Germline CDR1 and CDR2: MNHNY and SVGAGI (reference sequence). V was pared by 6 bases and J by 4 bases, with 16 bases between. The CDR3 is CASSQGGFGYEQYF. CDR3 nucleotides: TGTGCCAGCAGCCAAGGGGGTTTTGGGTACGAGCAGTACTTC.

The rearrangement joins TRBV30 to TRBJ1-2; 7 bases align to TRBD1. J lost 1 base, V lost 0 bases, and 5 bases had no gene match. The CDR3 is 15 amino acids. In germline, CDR1 is GTSNPN, CDR2 SVGIG (reference sequence). This chain's CDR3 is CAWSVKGQLNYGYTF. CDR3 nucleotides: TGTGCCTGGAGTGTAAAGGGACAGCTTAACTATGGCTACACCTTC.

This chain's CDR3 is CASSQRQGHGNTEAFF. The CDR3 nucleotides are TGTGCCAGCAGCCAACGACAGGGTCATGGGAACACTGAAGCTTTCTTT. V usage is TRBV7-9 and J usage is TRBJ1-1, with 7 bases aligning to TRBD1. The CDR3 totals 16 residues. CDR1 and CDR2 from the germline V gene are SEHNR and FQNEAQ (reference sequence). The junction had 10 bases not matched to a gene; V was cut back by 5 bases and J by 1 base. The variable domain in full, completed from reference TRBV7-9 and TRBJ1-1, reads DTGVSQNPRHKITKRGQNVTFRCDPISEHNRLYWYRQTLGQGPEFLTYFQNEAQLEKSRLLSDRFSAERPKGSFSTLEIQRTEQGDSAMYLCASSQRQGHGNTEAFFGQGTRLTVV.

This clone was picked up one time. The rearrangement joins TRBV29-1 to TRBJ2-3; 12 bases are a match to TRBD1. There are 24 residues in the CDR3. V lost 0 bases and J lost 1; bases outside the gene matches: 26. CDR1 and CDR2 (germline): SQVTM, ANQGSEA. CDR3 sequence reads: CSVEDGAGTGGDRVGFLGTDTQYF. The CDR3 coding sequence is TGCAGCGTTGAAGATGGCGCCGGGACAGGGGGCGACAGAGTCGGGTTCCTGGGCACAGATACGCAGTATTTT.

This clone showed up just once. The chain has TRBV18 and TRBJ2-1, with 9 nucleotides matching TRBD2. V trimming: 3 bases; J trimming: 9 bases; junction bases outside the gene matches: 9. Germline CDR1 reads KGHSH; CDR2 reads LQKENI. CDR3 length: 15 residues. Here the CDR3 reads CASSPRVLAGGEQFF. CDR3 coding DNA: TGTGCCAGCTCACCTCGGGTACTAGCGGGCGGTGAGCAGTTCTTC.

The rearrangement joins TRBV5-1 to TRBJ2-5, with no clear D. The CDR3 is made up of 11 amino acids. Germline CDR1 and CDR2: SGHRS and YFSETQ. V gave up 4 bases and J gave up 7 bases, with 8 bases separating them. The CDR3 DNA is TGCGCCAGCAGCCTCACGGGGACCCAGTACTTC. Translated: CASSLTGTQYF. The entire variable domain, with the rest obtained from reference TRBV5-1 and TRBJ2-5, is as follows: KAGVTQTPRYLIKTRGQQVTLSCSPISGHRSVSWYQQTPGQGLQFLFEYFSETQRNKGNFPGRFSGRQFSNSRSEMNVSTLELGDSALYLCASSLTGTQYFGPGTRLLVL.

The V call is TRBV5-4, the J call TRBJ2-7; no clear D gene. This CDR3 is built from 12 residues. CDR1 and CDR2 from the germline V gene are SGHNT and YYREEE (reference sequence). V lost 1 base, J lost 7 bases, and 9 bases lay in between. The CDR3: CASSLRSGEQYF. DNA for the CDR3: TGTGCCAGCAGCTTGAGGTCAGGTGAGCAGTACTTC.

The chain recombines TRBV7-2 with TRBJ2-7, with 12 bases fitting TRBD2. With 1 base clipped from V and 2 bases from J, the junction kept 3 bases outside the gene matches. The length of the CDR3 is 16 residues. Germline CDR1 and CDR2: SGHTA and FQGNSA. CDR3 nucleotide sequence: TGTGCCAGCAGCTTAGGTCCTAGCGGGAGGGCCTACGAGCAGTACTTC. It codes for CASSLGPSGRAYEQYF.

The chain combines TRBV29-1 with TRBJ1-6; TRBD1 might be the D (6 bases). V was pared by 4 bases and J by 5 bases, with 9 bases between. The CDR3 is 13 residues long. CDR1 and CDR2 from the germline V gene are SQVTM and ANQGSEA. The CDR3 sequence: CSVGTDHNSPLHF. As DNA, the CDR3 is TGCAGCGTTGGGACAGACCATAATTCACCCCTCCACTTT.

The chain joins TRBV7-8 to TRBJ1-6, with D perhaps matching TRBD1 (5 bases). This CDR3 has 14 residues. The V gene lost 3 bases and the J gene lost 8 bases, with 11 bases spanning the gap. Germline-derived CDR1 and CDR2 are SGHVS and FQNEAQ. CDR3 region: CASSFAGGDSPLHF. The CDR3 bases are TGTGCCAGCAGCTTCGCCGGGGGGGATTCACCCCTCCACTTT.

Comments on this clone: This specimen includes other DNA sequences encoding the same CDR3. The rearrangement uses TRBV20-1 and TRBJ2-1; D gene uncertain. V lost 5 bases to trimming and J lost 3 bases, with 5 bases between them. Germline V gene sequence: CDR1 DFQATT, CDR2 SNEGSKA (reference sequence). The length of the CDR3 is 11 residues. This CDR3 is CSAVLYNEQFF. In DNA, the CDR3 is TGCAGTGCTGTCCTCTACAATGAGCAGTTCTTC.